Each of the 31 T cell receptor beta chains below was sequenced from the same sample in a study of radiotherapy plus CTLA-4 blockade in lung cancer. The assay was immunoSEQ multiplex PCR, and TCRdb's table has in-frame clones only and misses some. This sample carries about 97,000 clones, roughly 74% of them seen once, and the ten largest clones take 2.8%. This specimen was peripheral blood, taken from a patient treated with radiotherapy plus ipilimumab. These receptors all come from a human donor with non-small cell lung cancer who had a partial response to radiotherapy plus ipilimumab. Some clones in this sample may be carry-over from other donors' samples.

The CDR3, as DNA: TGTGCCAGCAGCCCCATCGGGGGAGATAGGACAGATACGCAGTATTTT. Its protein product is CASSPIGGDRTDTQYF. V and J are TRBV13 and TRBJ2-3, with a possible D match to TRBD2 (6 bases). V was trimmed by 5 bases and J by 3 bases, leaving 18 bases between them. The CDR3 consists of 16 residues. CDR1 and CDR2 from the germline V gene are PRHDT and FYEKMQ (reference sequence).

The gene calls are TRBV7-2 and TRBJ2-7, with 7 positions matching TRBD2. V shed 2 bases, J shed 5 bases, and the junction held 6 bases outside the gene matches. Germline assignment: CDR1 SGHTA and CDR2 FQGNSA. CDR3 length: 14 residues. The CDR3 sequence is CASSLNLAVNEQYF. The DNA for the CDR3 is TGTGCCAGCAGCTTAAACCTAGCGGTGAACGAGCAGTACTTC.

The chain has TRBV7-8 and TRBJ2-6; 10 bases are shared with TRBD2. The germline V gene encodes CDR1 SGHVS and CDR2 FQNEAQ. This CDR3 contains 18 residues. The junction had 13 bases not matched to a gene; V was cut back by 7 bases and J by 4 bases. The CDR3 sequence is CASNPGKGLALGANVLTF. In DNA, the CDR3 is TGTGCCAGCAATCCAGGGAAGGGACTAGCGCTGGGGGCCAACGTCCTGACTTTC.

A few counts support this clone. The chain couples TRBV19 to TRBJ1-3, with D possibly being TRBD1 (6 bases). This CDR3 is built from 15 residues. V dropped 7 bases and J dropped 0 bases, with 13 bases sitting between them. Germline CDR1 LNHDA, CDR2 SQIVND (reference sequence). The CDR3 loop reads CASTPGTTSGNTIYF. Here the CDR3 DNA reads TGTGCCAGTACCCCCGGGACAACCTCTGGAAACACCATATATTTT.

This clone has only a few counts. The rearrangement uses TRBV2 and TRBJ2-5, with D possibly matching TRBD1 (5 bases). CDR3 length equals 15 residues. Trimming took off 8 bases at V and 4 bases at J, with 20 bases between the two ends. Per the germline V gene, CDR1 is SNHLY and CDR2 is FYNNEI. The CDR3 nucleotides read TGTGCCAGCTCGTTTTCGTTCGACAGTCTAGAGACCCAGTACTTC. Protein sequence: CASSFSFDSLETQYF. The full variable domain, completed using reference TRBV2 and TRBJ2-5, is EPEVTQTPSHQVTQMGQEVILRCVPISNHLYFYWYRQILGQKVEFLVSFYNNEISEKSEIFDDQFSVERPDGSNFTLKIRSTKLEDSAMYFCASSFSFDSLETQYFGPGTRLLVL.

This clone was counted a few times. This rearrangement joins TRBV6-1 to TRBJ1-1; TRBD1 is a possible D gene (5 bases). Trimming removed 10 bases at V and 1 base at J, with 13 bases between. The CDR3 runs 13 residues. Germline CDR1 reads MNHNS; CDR2 reads SASEGT. The DNA of the CDR3 is TGTGCCACTGCGGGACGGGCGAACACTGAAGCTTTCTTT. Translation gives CATAGRANTEAFF.

The table lists this clone with a few counts. The chain is built from TRBV6-1 and TRBJ2-3; 8 nucleotides agree with TRBD2. Germline V gene data show CDR1 as MNHNS and CDR2 as SASEGT. V shed 7 bases and J 4 bases; nucleotides not matched to a gene: 7. The CDR3 has 14 residues. CDR3 sequence: CASTPWTSPDTQYF. The CDR3 DNA reads as TGTGCCAGCACCCCATGGACTAGCCCAGATACGCAGTATTTT.

This clone was detected only once. This chain uses TRBV18 with TRBJ1-1; 10 nucleotides match TRBD1. The germline CDR1 and CDR2 sequences are KGHSH and LQKENI. Germline trimming cut 5 bases from V and 3 bases from J; bases unmatched to any gene: 6. This CDR3 has 15 amino acids. The CDR3 region has the DNA TGTGCCAGCTCATCGACAGGGGGCGCGGACACTGAAGCTTTCTTT. It codes for CASSSTGGADTEAFF. The variable domain in full, completed from reference TRBV18 and TRBJ1-1, reads NAGVMQNPRHLVRRRGQEARLRCSPMKGHSHVYWYRQLPEEGLKFMVYLQKENIIDESGMPKERFSAEFPKEGPSILRIQQVVRGDSAAYFCASSSTGGADTEAFFGQGTRLTVV.

This clone turned up a few times. This chain links TRBV14 with TRBJ2-1, with D unresolved. Germline V gene lookup returns CDR1 SGHDN and CDR2 FVKESK. Between the trimmed V and J ends, which lost 2 bases and 9 bases, there was a span of 11 bases. The CDR3 totals 13 residues. Here the CDR3 reads CASSQINSGEQFF. The CDR3 DNA follows: TGTGCCAGCAGCCAAATAAATAGTGGTGAGCAGTTCTTC. Full variable domain (missing parts from reference TRBV14 and TRBJ2-1): EAGVTQFPSHSVIEKGQTVTLRCDPISGHDNLYWYRRVMGKEIKFLLHFVKESKQDESGMPNNRFLAERTGGTYSTLKVQPAELEDSGVYFCASSQINSGEQFFGPGTRLTVL.

The chain has TRBV6-6 and TRBJ1-2; TRBD1 matches at 7 bases. The V segment lost 7 bases and the J segment 8 bases; nucleotides outside the gene matches: 7. The germline gives CDR1 MNHNY, CDR2 SVGAGI (reference sequence). This CDR3 has 12 residues. CDR3 protein: CASTQGVGGYTF. CDR3 DNA: TGTGCCAGCACCCAGGGGGTAGGAGGCTACACCTTC.

This chain connects TRBV2 to TRBJ2-5; D perhaps matches TRBD1 (5 bases). This CDR3 contains 14 residues. With 9 bases removed from V and 0 bases from J, the gap between germline ends came to 14 bases. Germline V gene data show CDR1 as SNHLY and CDR2 as FYNNEI. CDR3 coding DNA: TGTGCCAGTTCCACAGGAGATCACCAAGAGACCCAGTACTTC. Its protein is CASSTGDHQETQYF. Drawing the rest from reference TRBV2 and TRBJ2-5, the complete variable domain is EPEVTQTPSHQVTQMGQEVILRCVPISNHLYFYWYRQILGQKVEFLVSFYNNEISEKSEIFDDQFSVERPDGSNFTLKIRSTKLEDSAMYFCASSTGDHQETQYFGPGTRLLVL.

V gene TRBV5-1 combines with J gene TRBJ2-5, with TRBD1 as a possible D gene (5 bases). The germline V gene encodes CDR1 SGHRS and CDR2 YFSETQ. The V gene lost 3 bases and the J gene lost 4 bases, with 16 bases spanning the gap. The CDR3 contains 15 residues. The CDR3 coding sequence is TGCGCCAGCAGCTATGGGCAGGGATCGATAGAGACCCAGTACTTC. This gives the protein CASSYGQGSIETQYF.

This clone came up a few times. The rearrangement links TRBV4-3 to TRBJ2-2; 12 bases agree with TRBD1. V was clipped by 0 bases and J by 4 bases; unmatched bases: 12. Germline V lookup: CDR1 LGHNA, CDR2 YSLEER. The CDR3 extends over 20 amino acids. The CDR3, as DNA: TGCGCCAGCAGCCAAGATAGGGGACAGGGGGCCACGATTTTCACCGGGGAGCTGTTTTTT. It is translated as CASSQDRGQGATIFTGELFF.

The sample holds one count of this clone. V is TRBV5-6 and J is TRBJ1-2; D unclear. Germline CDR1 and CDR2: SGHDT and YYEEEE. This CDR3 comprises 14 residues. The germline V and J ends were trimmed by 1 base and 4 bases, with 11 bases remaining between them. The chain's CDR3 is CASSLWAAPYGYTF. The DNA of the CDR3 is TGTGCCAGCAGCTTGTGGGCAGCCCCCTATGGCTACACCTTC.

V is TRBV2 and J is TRBJ2-5; tentatively, D is TRBD2 (5 bases). Germline V gene sequence: CDR1 SNHLY, CDR2 FYNNEI. The CDR3 spans 14 residues. Trimming took off 7 bases at V and 4 bases at J, with 16 bases between the two ends. In DNA form, the CDR3 reads TGTGCCAGCAATAGGGTTGTTGGGAGAGAGACCCAGTACTTC. Translating it yields CASNRVVGRETQYF.

The chain combines TRBV19 with TRBJ1-5; 9 nucleotides align to TRBD1. V lost 4 bases, J lost 7 bases, and 11 bases stayed unmatched. CDR1 LNHDA and CDR2 SQIVND come from the germline V gene (reference sequence). This CDR3 contains 16 residues. CDR3 DNA: TGTGCCAGTAGTACGGGACAGGGTAAAGGGGGCCAGCCCCAGCATTTT. This codes for CASSTGQGKGGQPQHF.

This sequence joins TRBV7-7 and TRBJ2-3; D is ambiguous. V gave up 1 base and J gave up 5 bases, with 7 bases separating them. Looked up from germline, CDR1 is SSHAT and CDR2 is FNYEAQ (reference sequence). This CDR3 has 13 residues. CDR3 nucleotide sequence: TGTGCCAGCAGCTTAGGTGTCGGAGATACGCAGTATTTT. Its translation is CASSLGVGDTQYF.

DNA of the CDR3: TGTGCCAGCAGACAGGGTCGGACGTTGAACACTGAAGCTTTCTTT. This translates into CASRQGRTLNTEAFF. The rearrangement joins TRBV2 to TRBJ1-1; TRBD1 might be the D (6 bases). Trimming shortened V by 6 bases and J by 0 bases, and 14 bases separated the two germline ends. CDR1 and CDR2 (germline): SNHLY, FYNNEI. The CDR3 is 15 amino acids.

This clone was detected a few times. The chain is built from TRBV11-2 and TRBJ2-5, with 10 bases aligning to TRBD2. Unmatched junction bases numbered 19, after V lost 3 bases and J lost 6 bases. Germline CDR1 and CDR2: SGHAT and FQNNGV. This CDR3 is built from 19 residues. CDR3: CASSFNPKSSLAGEKTQYF. The CDR3 DNA sequence: TGTGCCAGCAGCTTCAATCCCAAGAGTTCCCTAGCGGGGGAAAAGACCCAGTACTTC.

The chain carries TRBV5-1 and TRBJ1-1; TRBD1 agrees at 7 bases. The germline gives CDR1 SGHRS, CDR2 YFSETQ. CDR3 length: 15 residues. V shed 4 bases, J shed 5 bases, and the junction held 11 bases outside the gene matches. CDR3 residues: CASSAEQGSGTEAFF. The CDR3 nucleotides read TGCGCCAGCAGCGCCGAACAGGGGTCTGGGACTGAAGCTTTCTTT.

Here the CDR3 reads CASSPLNQETQYF. CDR3 nucleotide sequence: TGTGCCAGCAGCCCCCTAAATCAAGAGACCCAGTACTTC. The chain is built from TRBV28 and TRBJ2-5; D ambiguous. V lost 6 bases to trimming and J lost 2 bases, with 10 bases between them. CDR1 and CDR2 (germline): MDHEN, SYDVKM. This CDR3 is built from 13 residues.

CDR3 loop: CASSQQPNYGYTF. For the CDR3, the DNA is TGTGCCAGCAGCCAACAGCCTAACTATGGCTACACCTTC. The V and J genes are TRBV6-1 and TRBJ1-2; D not resolved. With 6 bases removed from V and 0 bases from J, the gap between germline ends came to 8 bases. Germline V gives CDR1 MNHNS, CDR2 SASEGT. The CDR3 is made up of 13 amino acids.

This clone was found a few times. The chain has TRBV4-2 and TRBJ2-7; D possibly corresponds to TRBD2 (7 bases). CDR3 length: 17 residues. Trimming left V 5 bases short and J 0 bases short, with 20 bases between. Germline CDR1 reads LGHNA; CDR2 reads YNFKEQ. CDR3 sequence (DNA): TGTGCCAGCAGCTTGGAGGTTGGCGGGGGCCTCTCCTACGAGCAGTACTTC. Its translation is CASSLEVGGGLSYEQYF.

V is TRBV6-1 and J is TRBJ1-6, with TRBD1 identical over 9 bases. Trimming removed 4 bases from V and 7 bases from J; junction bases left unmatched: 8. The germline V gene encodes CDR1 MNHNS and CDR2 SASEGT. The CDR3 is 16 residues long. Here the CDR3 reads CASSAEQGAPNSPLHF. The CDR3 DNA sequence: TGTGCCAGCAGTGCTGAACAGGGGGCGCCGAATTCACCCCTCCACTTT.

V gene TRBV28 combines with J gene TRBJ1-5; weak D call: TRBD1 (6 bases). The length of the CDR3 is 11 residues. The germline V gene has CDR1 MDHEN and CDR2 SYDVKM. The CDR3 sequence is CAGGERRPQHF. The CDR3 coding sequence is TGTGCAGGGGGGGAACGAAGACCCCAGCATTTT.

The chain carries TRBV6-5 and TRBJ2-7, with 9 positions matching TRBD1. V dropped 6 bases and J dropped 4; count of bases not matched to a gene: 10. Per the germline V gene, CDR1 is MNHEY and CDR2 is SVGAGI. The CDR3 consists of 15 residues. The CDR3 sequence: CASSPGTGKRYEQYF. The DNA for the CDR3 is TGTGCCAGCAGCCCCGGGACAGGGAAAAGGTACGAGCAGTACTTC.

The chain recombines TRBV19 with TRBJ2-7, with no clear D. CDR1 and CDR2 (germline): LNHDA, SQIVND (reference sequence). The CDR3 spans 15 residues. The V end was cut by 5 bases, the J end by 5 bases, with 19 bases between. The CDR3 reads CASSAGLGPPHEQYF. The CDR3 nucleotides read TGTGCCAGTAGTGCCGGATTGGGCCCTCCCCACGAGCAGTACTTC.

The CDR3, as DNA: TGTGCCAGCAGTGACTCAACAGGGGCCCATTACAATGAGCAGTTCTTC. Protein: CASSDSTGAHYNEQFF. The chain is built from TRBV25-1 and TRBJ2-1; 7 bases fit TRBD1. With 3 bases clipped from V and 4 bases from J, the junction kept 9 bases outside the gene matches. The CDR3 consists of 16 residues. Looked up from germline, CDR1 is MGHDK and CDR2 is SYGVNS.

This clone is labeled as medium-sized. CDR3 sequence: CASSIAAEEQFF. DNA for the CDR3: TGTGCCAGTAGTATAGCGGCGGAAGAGCAGTTCTTC. The chain has TRBV19 and TRBJ2-1, with D unclear. The CDR3 runs 12 residues. Germline V gives CDR1 LNHDA, CDR2 SQIVND (reference sequence). Trimming shortened V by 1 base and J by 10 bases, and 8 bases separated the two germline ends.

This clone has just one count. The chain combines TRBV7-2 with TRBJ1-1; D gene uncertain. Between the trimmed V and J ends, which lost 1 base and 1 base, there was a span of 7 bases. The length of the CDR3 is 14 residues. Germline loops: CDR1 SGHTA, CDR2 FQGNSA. DNA of the CDR3: TGTGCCAGCAGCTTAGTTAGCGGGAACACTGAAGCTTTCTTT. This translates into CASSLVSGNTEAFF.

The chain joins TRBV10-1 to TRBJ2-7; 8 nucleotides agree with TRBD1. V gave up 7 bases and J gave up 2 bases; unmatched junction bases: 10. Germline CDR1 WNHNN, CDR2 SYGVQD (reference sequence). CDR3 length equals 15 residues. In nucleotides, the CDR3 is TGCGCCAGCACCCGGTTCGGGACAGGAACCTACGAGCAGTACTTC. Its protein is CASTRFGTGTYEQYF.